This T cell receptor (beta chain) comes out of a study of blood T cell repertoires in COVID-19 (dated by TCRdb to about 2020). For the study in its entirety: Samples covering the acute and convalescent phases of COVID-19 were provided by collaborators in the United States, Italy and Spain. Samples were obtained from the ongoing ImmuneRACE study (first 160 participants) and from some 1,200 subjects provided by 6 global collaborators. Where available, HLA class I and class II types were obtained from metadata supplied by the sample provider rather than from assay-based typing. Deeply sampled blood TCRbeta repertoires from subjects exposed to, actively infected with, or recovered from COVID-19 were included in the dataset. Sample metadata almost always included a de-identified subject ID, COVID-19 status, age in years and sex. A freely available public database, intended as a resource for researchers studying the immune response to SARS-CoV-2, is where the repertoires were released. The material from the prospective study consisted of cDNA or gDNA derived from T cells, B-cell-depleted T cells, or PBMCs. The paper's findings and limits, for the study overall: How much clinical and demographic metadata was included differed by source and by participant, and the metadata was provided uncurated.

The collaborating institutions used their own protocols to collect whole blood in K2EDTA tubes. For TCRbeta analysis, collaborators shipped samples as frozen whole blood, isolated PBMCs, or DNA extracted from either of those sample types. TCRbeta CDR3 regions were amplified from genomic DNA using the immunoSEQ Assay, a bias-controlled multiplex PCR. The study's own analysis went as follows. The number of nucleated cells in each sample was estimated from the amplification of reference gene primers within the assay. To quantify the absolute abundance of each unique TCRbeta CDR3 rearrangement, sequence reads were collapsed and filtered. For each sample, productive Simpson clonality was calculated as the square root of Simpson's diversity index across productive rearrangements. TCRdb took over this immuneACCESS table, retaining in-frame rearrangements with V and J assigned. Such tables are incomplete; in checked studies, under half of the missing clones stem from an unresolved V gene, and the remainder is unexplained. V and J calls and clone size come straight from that table; D and trimming were deduced from the DNA. The sample yields more than 200,000 clones; about 80% were counted once. Of the sample, more than 7% is held by the ten largest clones.

Trimming takes 0 bases off V and 4 bases off J; junction bases not matched to a gene: 2. The CDR3, from cysteine to phenylalanine, totals 16 residues. The sequence is cut down to CDR3 DNA, 48 bases in frame from base 1. Via the germline V gene, CDR1 is MNHEY and CDR2 SVGAGI. As concerns this clone: Its antigen is not yet known. Per-nucleotide qualities are absent, and no much larger clonotype sits a single base away.

What was sequenced was peripheral blood. Recombination joined TRBV6-5 with TRBJ2-6; the junction holds 8 bases that match TRBD1. The receptor was isolated from an elderly man with acute or convalescent COVID-19. The sequence in DNA is TGTGCCAGCAGTTACTCCAGGGGGCTGGGGGCCAACGTCCTGACTTTC. Its protein reads: CASSYSRGLGANVLTF.